The 6 T cell receptor beta chains reported below all come from one sample, sequenced in a study of T-cell reconstitution after alpha-beta-depleted transplantation in children. This sample's TCRbeta library carried unique molecular identifier barcodes. TCRdb re-analysed the PCR reads in MiXCR, keeping a single row per CDR3 protein. The sample includes around 340,000 distinct CDR3 sequences, less than 15% of them seen just once. The source material was PBMCs, sampled from the stem cell graft. The source of these receptors is a human donor who donated a stem cell graft to a child with Fanconi anemia.

This clonotype showed up many times. CDR3 sequence (DNA): TGCAGCATAAAGGGGGGCACTAGCACAGATACGCAGTATTTT. This encodes CSIKGGTSTDTQYF. This chain joins TRBV20-1 and TRBJ2-3; D possibly uses TRBD1 or TRBD2 (6 bases each). The CDR3 covers 14 residues. The V gene's germline CDR1 is DFQATT and CDR2 SNEGSKA (reference sequence).

In this sample, this clonotype turned up a few times. The rearrangement links TRBV10-3 to TRBJ1-1; D is uncertain. CDR1 and CDR2 (germline): ENHRY, SYGVKD. This CDR3 is 15 amino acids long. V was shortened by 0 bases and J by 2 bases, with 10 bases between the two germline ends. The CDR3 DNA is TGTGCCATCAGTGAGTCCACACGGGCAAACACTGAAGCTTTCTTT. This sequence encodes CAISESTRANTEAFF.

This clonotype was found a few times. The chain recombines TRBV7-2 with TRBJ2-5; D gene uncertain. This CDR3 has 14 residues. The germline V and J ends were trimmed by 1 base and 2 bases, with 8 bases remaining between them. Germline lookup yields CDR1 SGHTA and CDR2 FQGNSA. The CDR3 nucleotides are TGTGCCAGCAGCTTAGACTACTCTCAAGAGACCCAGTACTTC. Protein sequence: CASSLDYSQETQYF.

Only a few counts were recorded for this clonotype. The chain employs TRBV7-2 and TRBJ1-2, with D maybe TRBD1 (6 bases). Trimming took off 5 bases at V and 6 bases at J, with 13 bases between the two ends. CDR1 and CDR2 from the germline V gene are SGHTA and FQGNSA. The length of the CDR3 is 13 residues. The CDR3: CASSPRSGDGYTF. CDR3 nucleotide sequence: TGTGCCAGCAGCCCTCGCTCAGGGGATGGCTACACCTTC.

The sample holds a few counts of this clonotype. The chain combines TRBV7-2 with TRBJ2-5; 8 nucleotides agree with TRBD1. V gave up 4 bases and J gave up 5 bases; unmatched junction bases: 9. CDR1 and CDR2 (germline): SGHTA, FQGNSA. The length of the CDR3 is 15 residues. CDR3: CASSSSGTGRETQYF. DNA of the CDR3: TGTGCCAGCAGCTCCTCCGGGACAGGCAGGGAGACCCAGTACTTC.

The gene calls are TRBV24-1 and TRBJ2-7; TRBD1 agrees at 11 bases. The germline V gene has CDR1 KGHDR and CDR2 SFDVKD. V trimming: 4 bases; J trimming: 2 bases; junction bases outside the gene matches: 6. CDR3 length: 16 amino acids. This CDR3 is CATSDPGTGGPYEQYF. CDR3 sequence (DNA): TGTGCCACCAGTGACCCCGGGACAGGGGGGCCCTACGAGCAGTACTTC.